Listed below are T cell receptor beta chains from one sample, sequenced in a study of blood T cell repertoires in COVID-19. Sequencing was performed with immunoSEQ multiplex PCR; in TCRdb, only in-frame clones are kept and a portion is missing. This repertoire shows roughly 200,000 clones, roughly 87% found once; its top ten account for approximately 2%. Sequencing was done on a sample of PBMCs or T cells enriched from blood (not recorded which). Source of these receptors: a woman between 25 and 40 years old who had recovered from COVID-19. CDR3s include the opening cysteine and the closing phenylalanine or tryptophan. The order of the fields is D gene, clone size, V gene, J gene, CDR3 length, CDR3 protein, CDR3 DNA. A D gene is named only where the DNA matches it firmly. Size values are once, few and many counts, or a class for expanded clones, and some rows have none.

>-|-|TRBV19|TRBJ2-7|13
CASSQERKYEQYF
TGTGCCAGTAGTCAGGAACGGAAATACGAGCAGTACTTC
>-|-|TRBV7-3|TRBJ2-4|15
CASSLNRATKNIQYF
TGTGCCAGCAGCTTAAACAGGGCAACCAAAAACATTCAGTACTTC
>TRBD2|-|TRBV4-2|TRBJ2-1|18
CASSQVGLAGGSSNEQFF
TGTGCCAGCAGCCAAGTAGGTCTAGCGGGAGGGTCTTCCAATGAGCAGTTCTTC
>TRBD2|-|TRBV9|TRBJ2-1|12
CASSTLAGDLFF
TGTGCCAGCAGCACACTAGCGGGAGATCTGTTCTTC
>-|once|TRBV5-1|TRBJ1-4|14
CASSLSGANEKLFF
TGCGCCAGCAGCTTAAGCGGGGCTAATGAAAAACTGTTTTTT
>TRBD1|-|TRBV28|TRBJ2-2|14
CASSRQGATGELFF
TGTGCCAGCAGTAGACAGGGGGCGACCGGGGAGCTGTTTTTT
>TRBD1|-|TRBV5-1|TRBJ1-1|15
CASSLEDRVATEAFF
TGCGCCAGCAGCCTAGAAGACAGGGTGGCCACTGAAGCTTTCTTT
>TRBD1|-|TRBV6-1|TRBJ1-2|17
CASSDIPQGPANYGYTF
TGTGCCAGCAGTGACATCCCACAGGGGCCCGCTAACTATGGCTACACCTTC
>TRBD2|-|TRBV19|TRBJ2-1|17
CASSIDFQRGSYNEQFF
TGTGCCAGTAGTATAGATTTCCAGCGGGGATCATACAATGAGCAGTTCTTC
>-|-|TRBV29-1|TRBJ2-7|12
CSVGLSYYEQYF
TGCAGCGTTGGTCTCTCCTACTACGAGCAGTACTTC
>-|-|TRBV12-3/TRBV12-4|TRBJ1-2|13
CASSLRRGDGYTF
TGTGCCAGCAGTCTCCGAAGGGGCGACGGCTACACCTTC
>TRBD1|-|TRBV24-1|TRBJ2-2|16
CATSDQGQGAFGELFF
TGTGCCACCAGTGATCAAGGACAGGGGGCGTTCGGGGAGCTGTTTTTT
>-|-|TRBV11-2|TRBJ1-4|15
CASSLGQIVVEKLFF
TGTGCCAGCAGCTTAGGTCAGATCGTCGTTGAAAAACTGTTTTTT
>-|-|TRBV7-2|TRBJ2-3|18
CASSLGQVPFPSTDTQYF
TGTGCCAGCAGCTTAGGACAGGTTCCCTTCCCTAGCACAGATACGCAGTATTTT
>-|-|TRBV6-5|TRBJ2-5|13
CASTPGHQETQYF
TGTGCCAGCACTCCAGGGCATCAAGAGACCCAGTACTTC
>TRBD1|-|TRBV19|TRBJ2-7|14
CARKHRGRCHEQYF
TGTGCCAGAAAACACAGGGGAAGGTGCCACGAGCAGTACTTC